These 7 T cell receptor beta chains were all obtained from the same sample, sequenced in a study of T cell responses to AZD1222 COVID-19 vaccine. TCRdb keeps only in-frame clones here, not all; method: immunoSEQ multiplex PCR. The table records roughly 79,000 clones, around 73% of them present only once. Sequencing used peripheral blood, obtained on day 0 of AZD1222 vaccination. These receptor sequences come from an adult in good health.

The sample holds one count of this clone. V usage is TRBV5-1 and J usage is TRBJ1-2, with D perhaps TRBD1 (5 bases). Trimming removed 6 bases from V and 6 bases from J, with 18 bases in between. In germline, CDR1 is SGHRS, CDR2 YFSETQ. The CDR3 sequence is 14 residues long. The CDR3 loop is CASTYRSGGDGYTF. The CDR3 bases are TGCGCCAGCACCTACAGGAGTGGTGGGGATGGCTACACCTTC.

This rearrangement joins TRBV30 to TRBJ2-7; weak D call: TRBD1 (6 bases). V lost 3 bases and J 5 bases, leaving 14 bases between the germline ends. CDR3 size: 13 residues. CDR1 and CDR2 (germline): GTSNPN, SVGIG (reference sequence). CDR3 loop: CAWRGKYRDEQYF. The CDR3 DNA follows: TGTGCCTGGAGAGGGAAGTACAGGGACGAGCAGTACTTC. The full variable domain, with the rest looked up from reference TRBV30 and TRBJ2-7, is SQTIHQWPATLVQPVGSPLSLECTVEGTSNPNLYWYRQAAGRGLQLLFYSVGIGQISSEVPQNLSASRPQDRQFILSSKKLLLSDSGFYLCAWRGKYRDEQYFGPGTRLTVT.

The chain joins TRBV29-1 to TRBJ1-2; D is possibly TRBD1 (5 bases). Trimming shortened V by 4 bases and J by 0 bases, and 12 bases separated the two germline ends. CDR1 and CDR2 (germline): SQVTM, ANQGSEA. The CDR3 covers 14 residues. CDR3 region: CSVVGAVANYGYTF. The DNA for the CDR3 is TGCAGCGTTGTCGGGGCAGTGGCTAACTATGGCTACACCTTC. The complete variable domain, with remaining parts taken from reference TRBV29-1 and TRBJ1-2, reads SAVISQKPSRDICQRGTSLTIQCQVDSQVTMMFWYRQQPGQSLTLIATANQGSEATYESGFVIDKFPISRPNLTFSTLTVSNMSPEDSSIYLCSVVGAVANYGYTFGSGTRLTVV.

The CDR3 DNA is TGTGCCAGCAAGGGCGGGAGGTGGCACGAGCAGTACTTC. It specifies CASKGGRWHEQYF. The gene calls are TRBV11-2 and TRBJ2-7; 8 nucleotides agree with TRBD2. V lost 7 bases, J lost 5 bases, and 7 bases stayed unmatched. This CDR3 region has 13 residues. CDR1 is SGHAT and CDR2 is FQNNGV in the germline V gene.

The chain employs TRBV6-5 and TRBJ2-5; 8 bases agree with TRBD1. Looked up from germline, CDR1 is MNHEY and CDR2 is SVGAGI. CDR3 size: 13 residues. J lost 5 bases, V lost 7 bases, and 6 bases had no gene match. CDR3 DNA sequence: TGTGCCAGCAACCAGGGGGCGTGGGAGACCCAGTACTTC. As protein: CASNQGAWETQYF.

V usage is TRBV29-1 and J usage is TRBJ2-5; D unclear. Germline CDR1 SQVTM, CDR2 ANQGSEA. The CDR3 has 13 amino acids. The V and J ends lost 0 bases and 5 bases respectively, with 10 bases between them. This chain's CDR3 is CSVEDPRKETQYF. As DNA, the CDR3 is TGCAGCGTTGAAGATCCCAGGAAGGAGACCCAGTACTTC.

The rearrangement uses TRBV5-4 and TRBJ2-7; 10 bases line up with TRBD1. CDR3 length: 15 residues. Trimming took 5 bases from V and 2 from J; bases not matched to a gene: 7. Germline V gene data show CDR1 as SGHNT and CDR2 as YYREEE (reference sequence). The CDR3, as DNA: TGTGCCAGCAGGGACACCGGGACAGGGGCCTACGAGCAGTACTTC. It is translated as CASRDTGTGAYEQYF.